The subject of this entry is one T cell receptor beta chain. Its antigen remains unidentified. These data originate in a study of beta chain features in type 1 diabetes. Expressed TCRB transcripts got sequenced, as all isolated RNA was reverse transcribed. TCRdb keeps only in-frame clones here, not all; method: immunoSEQ multiplex PCR. The sample yields about 900,000 clones, 15% to 20% seen once. Study results and caveats: Shorter templates might be favored by PCR, equally in patients and controls. Sampled from patients, naive, central memory and Treg TCRB repertoires appeared more similar than those sampled from healthy donors. Insertions at VDJ junctions were less frequent in type 1 diabetes patients. These patients also deleted more nucleotides at the same junctions.

There are 18 residues in the CDR3. The V and J ends lost 5 bases and 0 bases respectively, with 21 bases between them. Germline CDR1 and CDR2: SGHVS and FQNEAQ. The sequenced material came from naive CD4+ T cells from blood. This clonotype was sampled from a young woman in good health. V and J are TRBV7-8 and TRBJ2-3, with D tentatively TRBD2 (6 bases). CDR3 loop: CASSPRDFGYTSTDTQYF. The CDR3 nucleotides are TGTGCCAGCAGCCCGCGGGACTTCGGATACACTAGCACAGATACGCAGTATTTT.